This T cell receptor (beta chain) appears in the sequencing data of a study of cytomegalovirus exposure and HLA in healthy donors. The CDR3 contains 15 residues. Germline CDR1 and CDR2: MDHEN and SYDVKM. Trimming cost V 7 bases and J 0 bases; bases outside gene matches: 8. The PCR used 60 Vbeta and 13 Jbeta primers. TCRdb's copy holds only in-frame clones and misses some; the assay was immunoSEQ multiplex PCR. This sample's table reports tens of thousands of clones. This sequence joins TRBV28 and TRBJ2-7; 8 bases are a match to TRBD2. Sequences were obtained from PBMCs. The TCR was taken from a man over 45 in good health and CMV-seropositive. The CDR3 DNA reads TGTGCCAGCATCCCCGGCGGGGGGAGCTCCTACGAGCAGTACTTC. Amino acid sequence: CASIPGGGSSYEQYF.